These 30 T cell receptor beta chains share one sample of origin, sequenced in a study of cytomegalovirus exposure and HLA in healthy donors. PCR used 60 Vbeta primers and 13 Jbeta primers. Libraries were prepared by immunoSEQ multiplex PCR; TCRdb keeps only in-frame clonotypes and omits some of them. The repertoire has around 210,000 clones, about 85% of them found once; the top ten carry 0.2% to 0.25%. Sequences were obtained from PBMCs. Receptor source: a girl aged 2-10 years in good health and CMV-seronegative.

This clone occurred a few times. The chain has TRBV6-1 and TRBJ1-6; 9 positions match TRBD1. V lost 2 bases, J lost 7 bases, and 6 bases stayed unmatched. Germline values: CDR1 MNHNS, CDR2 SASEGT. This CDR3 has 16 amino acids. CDR3 bases: TGTGCCAGCAGTGAACCATCCGGGACAGGGAATTCACCCCTCCACTTT. Its protein is CASSEPSGTGNSPLHF.

The chain links TRBV10-1 to TRBJ2-5, with D possibly TRBD1 on 6 matching bases. V lost 6 bases, J lost 4 bases, and 12 bases lay in between. CDR1 is WNHNN, CDR2 SYGVQD, per germline (reference sequence). This CDR3 contains 13 residues. The CDR3 reads CASRTGPGETQYF. DNA for the CDR3: TGCGCCAGCAGGACAGGCCCCGGAGAGACCCAGTACTTC.

This chain joins TRBV15 and TRBJ1-4; no clear D. Germline-derived CDR1 and CDR2 are LNHNV and YYDKDF (reference sequence). This CDR3 region has 15 residues. V lost 8 bases, J lost 0 bases, and 13 bases lay in between. CDR3 sequence reads: CATRRTTATNEKLFF. Written as DNA, the CDR3 is TGTGCCACCCGAAGAACCACTGCAACTAATGAAAAACTGTTTTTT.

This chain uses TRBV9 with TRBJ1-1; D not certain. The V gene's germline CDR1 is SGDLS and CDR2 YYNGEE. The germline V and J ends were trimmed by 3 bases and 1 base, with 7 bases remaining between them. The CDR3 runs to 13 residues. CDR3 bases: TGTGCCAGCAGCGATGGCCCGAACACTGAAGCTTTCTTT. It translates to CASSDGPNTEAFF.

The V and J genes are TRBV6-1 and TRBJ1-5; 8 nucleotides line up with TRBD1. The CDR3 is 15 amino acids. The V and J ends lost 5 bases and 1 base, in that order; junction bases with no gene match: 4. The germline CDR1 and CDR2 sequences are MNHNS and SASEGT. CDR3 coding DNA: TGTGCCAGCAGTTTAAACAGGGGGAGCAATCAGCCCCAGCATTTT. As protein: CASSLNRGSNQPQHF.

The chain has TRBV28 and TRBJ2-7, with 12 bases matching TRBD2. The CDR3 covers 14 residues. With 5 bases clipped from V and 5 bases from J, the junction kept 4 bases outside the gene matches. CDR1 and CDR2 from the germline V gene are MDHEN and SYDVKM. CDR3 protein: CASSPTSGSHEQYF. Here the CDR3 DNA reads TGTGCCAGCAGTCCGACTAGCGGGAGCCACGAGCAGTACTTC.

The chain employs TRBV19 and TRBJ2-3; D is perhaps TRBD2 (5 bases). Germline-derived CDR1 and CDR2 are LNHDA and SQIVND (reference sequence). Trimming removed 3 bases from V and 2 bases from J, with 9 bases in between. The CDR3 totals 14 residues. CDR3 sequence reads: CASSIWLATDTQYF. The CDR3 DNA follows: TGTGCCAGTAGTATCTGGCTAGCCACAGATACGCAGTATTTT.

V and J are TRBV19 and TRBJ1-5, with 9 bases aligning to TRBD1. The germline V gene encodes CDR1 LNHDA and CDR2 SQIVND (reference sequence). The CDR3 has 13 residues. V gave up 9 bases and J gave up 6 bases; unmatched junction bases: 6. CDR3 nucleotide sequence: TGTGCCAGAGGACAGGGGACATGTCAGCCCCAGCATTTT. Its protein is CARGQGTCQPQHF.

The V gene is TRBV5-1, the J gene TRBJ2-1; 11 bases align to TRBD2. This CDR3 spans 16 amino acids. Germline CDR1 reads SGHRS; CDR2 reads YFSETQ. The J segment lost 4 bases and the V segment lost 7 bases, leaving 10 bases of the junction unmatched. This CDR3 reads CASLKASGGPYNEQFF. The CDR3 DNA is TGCGCCAGCTTAAAGGCTAGCGGGGGGCCATACAATGAGCAGTTCTTC.

CDR3 DNA sequence: TGTGCCAGCAGTGAAGCGAGGACACGTTCCTACAATGAGCAGTTCTTC. It encodes CASSEARTRSYNEQFF. This chain links TRBV6-1 with TRBJ2-1; D possibly corresponds to TRBD1 (5 bases). Trimming took off 0 bases at V and 1 base at J, with 10 bases between the two ends. The CDR3 sequence is 16 residues long. Germline V gene lookup returns CDR1 MNHNS and CDR2 SASEGT.

This sequence joins TRBV7-9 and TRBJ2-5, with a weak D call TRBD2 (6 bases). The V end lost 5 bases, the J end lost 0 bases, and 13 bases lay between the germline ends. CDR3 length: 15 residues. CDR1 is SEHNR, CDR2 FQNEAQ, per germline (reference sequence). Here the CDR3 reads CASSISGTYQETQYF. CDR3 coding DNA: TGTGCCAGCAGCATTAGCGGCACTTACCAAGAGACCCAGTACTTC. The full variable domain, with the rest looked up from reference TRBV7-9 and TRBJ2-5, is DTGVSQNPRHKITKRGQNVTFRCDPISEHNRLYWYRQTLGQGPEFLTYFQNEAQLEKSRLLSDRFSAERPKGSFSTLEIQRTEQGDSAMYLCASSISGTYQETQYFGPGTRLLVL.

This clone was counted only a few times. Additional DNA sequences in this sample encode the identical CDR3. CDR3 nucleotides: TGTGCCAGCAGTTACAGTCAGGGCACTGAAGCTTTCTTT. As protein: CASSYSQGTEAFF. The chain has TRBV6-6 and TRBJ1-1; D perhaps matches TRBD1 (5 bases). CDR3 length equals 13 residues. Trimming removed 2 bases at V and 4 bases at J, with 8 bases between. Germline-derived CDR1 and CDR2 are MNHNY and SVGAGI (reference sequence).

This chain joins TRBV10-3 and TRBJ2-3; 7 bases are shared with TRBD1. Germline V gene sequence: CDR1 ENHRY, CDR2 SYGVKD. There are 15 residues in the CDR3. V dropped 3 bases and J dropped 1; count of bases not matched to a gene: 4. Here the CDR3 DNA reads TGTGCCATCAGTGAATGGCAGGGGGGCACAGATACGCAGTATTTT. Protein sequence: CAISEWQGGTDTQYF.

The chain combines TRBV27 with TRBJ2-7; no definite D call. V was shortened by 5 bases and J by 5 bases, with 10 bases between the two germline ends. The CDR3 has 12 residues. CDR1 is MNHEY and CDR2 is SMNVEV in the germline V gene (reference sequence). The CDR3 DNA follows: TGTGCCAGCAGTCAGAGACGGGACGAGCAGTACTTC. Protein sequence: CASSQRRDEQYF.

This chain links TRBV15 with TRBJ2-7; TRBD2 is a possible D gene (5 bases). Trimming took off 0 bases at V and 3 bases at J, with 15 bases between the two ends. The V gene's germline CDR1 is LNHNV and CDR2 YYDKDF (reference sequence). The length of the CDR3 is 16 residues. The CDR3 reads CATSRDGKRLSYEQYF. The CDR3 DNA reads TGTGCCACCAGCAGAGATGGAAAGCGACTAAGCTACGAGCAGTACTTC.

The chain couples TRBV29-1 to TRBJ2-6; tentative D call: TRBD1 (6 bases). The CDR3 extends over 15 amino acids. Germline V gene data show CDR1 as SQVTM and CDR2 as ANQGSEA. V was shortened by 5 bases and J by 2 bases, with 13 bases between the two germline ends. The CDR3 here is CSVRGGVAGANVLTF. DNA for the CDR3: TGCAGCGTTCGTGGGGGCGTTGCTGGGGCCAACGTCCTGACTTTC.

The genes are TRBV5-1 and TRBJ2-3; possibly TRBD2 for D (6 bases). With 0 bases removed from V and 2 bases from J, the gap between germline ends came to 13 bases. Germline loops: CDR1 SGHRS, CDR2 YFSETQ. The CDR3 length is 16 residues. Here the CDR3 reads CASSLVSMDYTDTQYF. The CDR3 DNA sequence: TGCGCCAGCAGCTTGGTCTCGATGGACTACACAGATACGCAGTATTTT.

The J gene is TRBJ2-2, the V gene TRBV7-3, with D possibly TRBD1 on 6 matching bases. V was cut by 4 bases and J by 0 bases, with 9 bases left in between. The germline gives CDR1 SGHTA, CDR2 FQGTGA. CDR3 length equals 15 residues. CDR3 region: CASSSDSANTGELFF. CDR3 sequence (DNA): TGTGCCAGCAGCTCGGACAGCGCGAACACCGGGGAGCTGTTTTTT.

This clone was recorded a few times. The chain couples TRBV2 to TRBJ1-1, with D hard to call. CDR1 and CDR2 from the germline V gene are SNHLY and FYNNEI. V was clipped by 6 bases and J by 1 base, with 9 bases between them. CDR3 length: 13 amino acids. Here the CDR3 DNA reads TGTGCCAGCAGCTTACAGCAGAACACTGAAGCTTTCTTT. It is translated as CASSLQQNTEAFF.

The chain has TRBV5-1 and TRBJ2-3; 7 bases agree with TRBD2. The germline V gene has CDR1 SGHRS and CDR2 YFSETQ. The V and J ends lost 2 bases and 3 bases, in that order; junction bases with no gene match: 9. The CDR3 covers 16 residues. CDR3 nucleotides: TGCGCCAGCAGCTTCAGGAGCGGGGCAGGGACAGATACGCAGTATTTT. This gives the protein CASSFRSGAGTDTQYF.

The count of this clone is one. The chain uses TRBV5-1 and TRBJ2-7; a possible D gene is TRBD2 (5 bases). Trimming took 4 bases from V and 4 from J, leaving 9 bases between them. The CDR3 length is 12 residues. The germline gives CDR1 SGHRS, CDR2 YFSETQ. For the CDR3, the DNA is TGCGCCAGCAGCCTACTAGGGTACGAGCAGTACTTC. Its protein product is CASSLLGYEQYF. The whole variable domain, remainder taken from reference TRBV5-1 and TRBJ2-7, is KAGVTQTPRYLIKTRGQQVTLSCSPISGHRSVSWYQQTPGQGLQFLFEYFSETQRNKGNFPGRFSGRQFSNSRSEMNVSTLELGDSALYLCASSLLGYEQYFGPGTRLTVT.

The gene calls are TRBV7-3 and TRBJ2-1; 13 nucleotides align to TRBD2. The CDR3 length is 16 residues. With V trimmed by 5 bases and J by 10 bases, 11 bases remained unmatched. Per germline, CDR1 SGHTA and CDR2 FQGTGA. For the CDR3, the DNA is TGTGCCAGCAGCGGGGCCTCGACTAGCGGGGGGAACGAGCAGTTCTTC. Translating it yields CASSGASTSGGNEQFF.

The rearrangement uses TRBV9 and TRBJ2-7, with D possibly TRBD2 on 7 matching bases. The CDR3 sequence is 14 residues long. V was shortened by 2 bases and J by 4 bases, with 13 bases between the two germline ends. Per germline, CDR1 SGDLS and CDR2 YYNGEE. The DNA for the CDR3 is TGTGCCAGCAGCGTCGGGGGGCCAAATTACGAGCAGTACTTC. The encoded protein is CASSVGGPNYEQYF.

This clone was detected only once. V and J are TRBV6-1 and TRBJ1-5; 9 bases agree with TRBD1. With 11 bases clipped from V and 1 base from J, the junction kept 6 bases outside the gene matches. The CDR3 spans 14 residues. CDR1 MNHNS and CDR2 SASEGT come from the germline V gene. The CDR3 DNA sequence: TGTGCCGGATCGACAGGGGGGAGCAATCAGCCCCAGCATTTT. It specifies CAGSTGGSNQPQHF.

The chain combines TRBV7-9 with TRBJ2-1; 9 bases are shared with TRBD2. Germline CDR1 and CDR2: SEHNR and FQNEAQ (reference sequence). V lost 2 bases, J lost 7 bases, and 3 bases stayed unmatched. The CDR3 contains 14 residues. CDR3 residues: CASSLPSGANEQFF. As DNA, the CDR3 is TGTGCCAGCAGCTTACCTAGCGGGGCTAATGAGCAGTTCTTC.

Concerning this clone itself: Distinct nucleotide sequences in the sample also encode this CDR3. This chain joins TRBV2 and TRBJ1-2; unclear D gene. Trimming removed 7 bases from V and 8 bases from J, with 11 bases in between. The CDR3 has 11 residues. Germline CDR1 is SNHLY and CDR2 is FYNNEI. CDR3 nucleotides: TGTGCCAGCATGGAGGAAACGGGCTACACCTTC. This sequence encodes CASMEETGYTF.

The chain employs TRBV11-2 and TRBJ2-1; weak D call: TRBD2 (6 bases). Germline loops: CDR1 SGHAT, CDR2 FQNNGV. V gave up 1 base and J gave up 7 bases, with 11 bases separating them. The CDR3 consists of 14 residues. The CDR3, as DNA: TGTGCCAGCAGCTTAGTCCACGGGACTAATGAGCAGTTCTTC. Residues: CASSLVHGTNEQFF.

This chain links TRBV30 with TRBJ2-4, with TRBD1 as a possible D gene (5 bases). The CDR3 loop spans 13 amino acids. Per the germline V gene, CDR1 is GTSNPN and CDR2 is SVGIG (reference sequence). Trimming stripped 1 base from V and 8 bases from J, with 12 bases between. The CDR3, as DNA: TGTGCCTGGAGTGACGGCAGGGTTGACATTCAGTACTTC. This encodes CAWSDGRVDIQYF.

The chain joins TRBV5-4 to TRBJ1-1; unclear D gene. The CDR3 length is 14 residues. V was cut by 5 bases and J by 11 bases, with 22 bases left in between. The germline CDR1 and CDR2 sequences are SGHNT and YYREEE (reference sequence). CDR3 bases: TGTGCCAGCAGTCTTCTAATGGGAGGTTTGGGCGCTTTCTTT. Translated, it gives CASSLLMGGLGAFF.

The chain recombines TRBV4-1 with TRBJ2-3; 11 bases align to TRBD2. The V segment lost 0 bases and the J segment 4 bases; nucleotides outside the gene matches: 6. Germline-derived CDR1 and CDR2 are MGHRA and YSYEKL. The CDR3 consists of 17 residues. CDR3 sequence: CASSQEGGTSGADTQYF. CDR3 sequence (DNA): TGCGCCAGCAGCCAAGAAGGGGGGACTAGCGGCGCAGATACGCAGTATTTT.